The sequence of this TCR beta chain was determined in a study of monozygotic twins with inflammatory bowel disease. CDR1 and CDR2 from the germline V gene are MDHEN and SYDVKM. The CDR3 covers 16 residues. An amount of about 3,300 ng of total RNA was used for each TCR library. TCRdb reprocessed the 5' RACE reads and keeps a single row for each CDR3 protein, giving no DNA. The repertoire table contains about 160,000 distinct CDR3 sequences. The specimen sequenced was blood. This clonotype was obtained from a human donor with ulcerative colitis or Crohn's disease, or a healthy co-twin of an affected twin (not recorded which). The gene calls are TRBV28 and TRBJ1-5; the D call of TRBD1 rests on TCRdb alone, since no DNA is present to check it. The CDR3 region is CASSLSRGSGNQPQHF. The variable domain in full, completed from reference TRBV28 and TRBJ1-5, reads DVKVTQSSRYLVKRTGEKVFLECVQDMDHENMFWYRQDPGLGLRLIYFSYDVKMKEKGDIPEGYSVSREKKERFSLILESASTNQTSMYLCASSLSRGSGNQPQHFGDGTRLSIL.